This TCR beta chain was sequenced during a study of Ad26.COV2.S vaccination and SARS-CoV-2 variants. Stated treatment: 19 received Ad26.COV2.S at low or high dose, single or two shots; several received placebo; per-sample allocation not given. It was on day 63 after the first vaccine or placebo injection that samples were taken. Profiled with immunoSEQ multiplex PCR; TCRdb holds only in-frame clones, not every one. The repertoire holds roughly 400,000 clones, with around 92% as singletons. Trimming removed 4 bases at V and 1 base at J, with 14 bases between. CDR1 is PRHDT and CDR2 is FYEKMQ in the germline V gene (reference sequence). This CDR3 is built from 15 residues.

The rearrangement links TRBV13 to TRBJ2-7, with D tentatively TRBD1 or TRBD2 (6 bases each). The clonotype was recovered from a person between 18 and 65 years old who received the Ad26.COV2.S COVID-19 vaccine or a placebo. The material was peripheral blood, obtained in a trial of Ad26.COV2.S vaccine versus placebo. Here the CDR3 reads CASSSGGTRSYEQYF. The DNA of the CDR3 is TGTGCCAGCAGCTCTGGAGGGACAAGATCCTACGAGCAGTACTTC.